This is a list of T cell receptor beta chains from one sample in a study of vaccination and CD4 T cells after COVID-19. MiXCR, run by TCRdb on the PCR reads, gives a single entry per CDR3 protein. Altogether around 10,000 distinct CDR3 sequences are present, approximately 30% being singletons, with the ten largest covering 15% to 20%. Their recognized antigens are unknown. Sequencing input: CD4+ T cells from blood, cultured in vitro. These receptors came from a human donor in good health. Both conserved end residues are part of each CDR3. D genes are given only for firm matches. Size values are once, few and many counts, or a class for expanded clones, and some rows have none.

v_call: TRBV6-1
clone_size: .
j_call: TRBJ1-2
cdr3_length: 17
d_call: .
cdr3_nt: TGTGCCAGCCAAAGCTCGGGATCACTACTTTTTAACTATGGCTACACCTTC
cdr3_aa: CASQSSGSLLFNYGYTF

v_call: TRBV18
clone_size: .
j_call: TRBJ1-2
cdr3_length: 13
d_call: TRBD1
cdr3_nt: TGTGCCAGCTCCCAGGGACAGTTCGACCTATACACCTTC
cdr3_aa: CASSQGQFDLYTF

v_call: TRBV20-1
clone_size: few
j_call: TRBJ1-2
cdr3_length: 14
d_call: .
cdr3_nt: TGCAGTGCTAGGGACATAGGGACGGTAGAGAGCTACACCTTC
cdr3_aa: CSARDIGTVESYTF

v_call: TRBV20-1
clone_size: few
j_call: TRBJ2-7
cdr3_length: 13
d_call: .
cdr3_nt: TGCAGTGCGATTAACCGGGACCCTGAGGTGCAGTACTTC
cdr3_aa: CSAINRDPEVQYF

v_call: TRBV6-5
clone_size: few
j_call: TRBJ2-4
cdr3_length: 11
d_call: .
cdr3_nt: TGTGCCAGCAGTTGGGAAAACATTCAGTACTTC
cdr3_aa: CASSWENIQYF

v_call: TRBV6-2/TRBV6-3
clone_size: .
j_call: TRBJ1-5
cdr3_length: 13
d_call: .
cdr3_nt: TGTGCCAGCAGTTTTCGGTGGAATCAGCCCCAGCATTTT
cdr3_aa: CASSFRWNQPQHF

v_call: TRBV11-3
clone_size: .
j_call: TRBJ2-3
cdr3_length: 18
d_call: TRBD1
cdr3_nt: TGTGCCAGCAGCTTAGGGGACAGACTGCAAACATCGGAAGATACGCAGTATTTT
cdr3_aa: CASSLGDRLQTSEDTQYF

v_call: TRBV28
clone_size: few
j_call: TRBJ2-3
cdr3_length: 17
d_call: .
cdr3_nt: TGTGCCAGCAGTTTCCAGGGACGCCACGGGGTCACAGATACGCAGTATTTT
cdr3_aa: CASSFQGRHGVTDTQYF

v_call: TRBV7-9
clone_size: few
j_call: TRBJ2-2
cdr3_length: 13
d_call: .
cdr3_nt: TGTGCCAGAAGGGAGTACGACACCGGGGAGCTGTTTTTT
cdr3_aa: CARREYDTGELFF

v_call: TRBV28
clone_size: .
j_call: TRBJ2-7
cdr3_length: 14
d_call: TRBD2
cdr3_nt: TGTGCCAGCGAGGGCGGTAGCGGGAGGGCCGAGCAGTACTTC
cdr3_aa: CASEGGSGRAEQYF

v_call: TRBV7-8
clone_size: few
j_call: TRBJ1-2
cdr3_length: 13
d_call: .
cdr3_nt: TGTGCCAGCTCGGACGGGAGTTATCGGGGCTACACCTTC
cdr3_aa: CASSDGSYRGYTF

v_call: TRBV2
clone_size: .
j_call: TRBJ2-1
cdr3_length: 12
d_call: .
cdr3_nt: TGTGCCAGCAGTCCCAGGGATAATGAGCAGTTCTTC
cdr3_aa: CASSPRDNEQFF

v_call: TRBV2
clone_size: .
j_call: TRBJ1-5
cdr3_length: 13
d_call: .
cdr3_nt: TGTGCCAGCATGAGGACGAGCAATCAGCCCCAGCATTTT
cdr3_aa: CASMRTSNQPQHF

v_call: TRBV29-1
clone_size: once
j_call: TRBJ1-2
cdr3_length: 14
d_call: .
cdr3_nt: TGCAGCGTTGAAGTGAGGGGGGTGGGCTATGGCTACACCTTC
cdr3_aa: CSVEVRGVGYGYTF

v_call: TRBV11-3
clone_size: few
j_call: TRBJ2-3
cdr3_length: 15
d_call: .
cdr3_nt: TGTGCCAGCAGCTTAGTAGGGGCCAGCACAGATACGCAGTATTTT
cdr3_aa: CASSLVGASTDTQYF

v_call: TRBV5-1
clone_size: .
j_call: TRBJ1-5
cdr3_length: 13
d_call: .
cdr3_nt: TGCGCCAGCAGCTTGTGGGTTGGGCAGCCCCAGCATTTT
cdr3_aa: CASSLWVGQPQHF

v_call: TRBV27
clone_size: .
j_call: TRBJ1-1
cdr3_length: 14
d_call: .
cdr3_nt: TGTGCCAGCAGTCGCGAGGGGGGGGGCACTGAAGCTTTCTTT
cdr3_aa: CASSREGGGTEAFF

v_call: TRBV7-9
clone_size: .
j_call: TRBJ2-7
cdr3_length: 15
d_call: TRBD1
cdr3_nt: TGTGCCAGCAGTTTAACAGGGGACATCTCCTACGAGCAGTACTTC
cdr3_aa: CASSLTGDISYEQYF

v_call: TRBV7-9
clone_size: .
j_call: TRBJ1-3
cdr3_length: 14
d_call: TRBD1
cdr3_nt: TGTGCCAGCAGCCAGAGGACAGGGAGAAACACCATATATTTT
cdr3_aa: CASSQRTGRNTIYF

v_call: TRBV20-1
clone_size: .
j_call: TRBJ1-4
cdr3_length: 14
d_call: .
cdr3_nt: TGCAGTGCAACACTAGGCCAGGGGAATGAAAAACTGTTTTTT
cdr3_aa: CSATLGQGNEKLFF

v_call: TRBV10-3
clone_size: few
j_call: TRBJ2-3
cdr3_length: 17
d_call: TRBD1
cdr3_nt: TGTGCCATCAGTGATGGGAGGGGACAGGGGAGCACAGATACGCAGTATTTT
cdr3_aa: CAISDGRGQGSTDTQYF

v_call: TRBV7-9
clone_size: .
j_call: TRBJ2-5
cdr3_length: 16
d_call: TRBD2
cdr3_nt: TGTGCCAGCAGCACCTGGACTAGCGGGCGCCAAGAGACCCAGTACTTC
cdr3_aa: CASSTWTSGRQETQYF

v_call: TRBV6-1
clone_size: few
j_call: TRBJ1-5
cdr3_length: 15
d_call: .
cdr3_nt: TGTGCCAGCAGTGAAGCGAGTAGGGGCGGTCAGCCCCAGCATTTT
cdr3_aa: CASSEASRGGQPQHF

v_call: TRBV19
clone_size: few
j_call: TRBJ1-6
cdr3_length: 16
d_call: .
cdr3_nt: TGTGCCAGTAGTACCTCTACCGGGACGGGAGCAGCACCCCTCCACTTT
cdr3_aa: CASSTSTGTGAAPLHF

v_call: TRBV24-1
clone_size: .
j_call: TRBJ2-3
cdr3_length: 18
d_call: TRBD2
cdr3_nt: TGTGCCACCAGTGACTCTAGCGGGAGGGCTTTCTGGGCAGATACGCAGTATTTT
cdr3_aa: CATSDSSGRAFWADTQYF

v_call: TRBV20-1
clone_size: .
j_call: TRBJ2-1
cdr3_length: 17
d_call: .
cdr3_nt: TGCAGTGCTAGAGATTCCAGCGGCAAGACCTCCTACAATGAGCAGTTCTTC
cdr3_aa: CSARDSSGKTSYNEQFF

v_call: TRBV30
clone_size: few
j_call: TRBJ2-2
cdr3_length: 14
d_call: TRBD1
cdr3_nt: TGTGCCTGGAGATCAGGGGGCTACACCGGGGAGCTGTTTTTT
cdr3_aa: CAWRSGGYTGELFF

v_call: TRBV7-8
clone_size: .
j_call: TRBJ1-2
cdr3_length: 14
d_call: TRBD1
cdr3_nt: TGTGCCAGCAGCGGGGGACAGGGTATATGGGGCTACACCTTC
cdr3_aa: CASSGGQGIWGYTF

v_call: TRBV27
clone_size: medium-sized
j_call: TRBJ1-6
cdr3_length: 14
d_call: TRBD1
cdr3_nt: TGTGCCAGCAGTTTAGGACAGGTTAATTCACCCCTCCACTTT
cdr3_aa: CASSLGQVNSPLHF

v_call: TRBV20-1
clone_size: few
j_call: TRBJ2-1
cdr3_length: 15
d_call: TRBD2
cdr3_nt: TGCAGTGCCATCCGGTTGTTAGCGGGAGGGCCTGAGCAGTTCTTC
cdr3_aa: CSAIRLLAGGPEQFF

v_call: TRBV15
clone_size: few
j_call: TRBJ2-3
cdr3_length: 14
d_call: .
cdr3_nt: TGTGCCACCAGCAGAGATTGGAGCGCAGATACGCAGTATTTT
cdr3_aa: CATSRDWSADTQYF

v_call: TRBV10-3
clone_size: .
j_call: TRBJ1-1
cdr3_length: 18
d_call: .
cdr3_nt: TGTGCCATCCGGTCTCCCGACGGACAGTATAATGCGAACACTGAAGCTTTCTTT
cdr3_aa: CAIRSPDGQYNANTEAFF

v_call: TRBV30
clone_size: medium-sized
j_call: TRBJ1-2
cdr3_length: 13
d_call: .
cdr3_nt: TGTGCCTGGAGTGTAATGTGGGGCAGGGGCTACACCTTC
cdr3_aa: CAWSVMWGRGYTF

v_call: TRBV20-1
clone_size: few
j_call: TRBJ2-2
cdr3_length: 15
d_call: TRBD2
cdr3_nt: TGCAGTGCCCCCCGGGCGGGAGCGGACACCGGGGAGCTGTTTTTT
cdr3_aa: CSAPRAGADTGELFF

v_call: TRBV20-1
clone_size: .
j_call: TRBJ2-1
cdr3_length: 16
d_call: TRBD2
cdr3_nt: TGCAGTGCTAGACCCGCCACTAGCGGGCGGACCAATGAGCAGTTCTTC
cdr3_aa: CSARPATSGRTNEQFF

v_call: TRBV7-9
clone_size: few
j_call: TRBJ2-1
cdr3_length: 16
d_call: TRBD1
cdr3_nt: TGTGCCAGCAGCTCCAAAGGACAGGGCCCCTACAATGAGCAGTTCTTC
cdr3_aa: CASSSKGQGPYNEQFF

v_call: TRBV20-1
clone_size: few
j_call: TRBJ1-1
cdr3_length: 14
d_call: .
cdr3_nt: TGCAGTGCTAGATTCGGGGGCATGAACACTGAAGCTTTCTTT
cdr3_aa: CSARFGGMNTEAFF

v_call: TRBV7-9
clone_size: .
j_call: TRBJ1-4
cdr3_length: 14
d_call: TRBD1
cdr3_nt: TGTGCCAGCAGCCGGGACAGGGAGTATGAAAAACTGTTTTTT
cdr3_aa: CASSRDREYEKLFF

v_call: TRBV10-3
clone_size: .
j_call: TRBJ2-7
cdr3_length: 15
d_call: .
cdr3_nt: TGTGCCATCTCCTATGCAGGTTCTCAGTCCTACGAGCAGTACTTC
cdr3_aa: CAISYAGSQSYEQYF

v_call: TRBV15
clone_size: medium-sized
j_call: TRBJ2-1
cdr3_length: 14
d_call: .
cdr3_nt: TGTGCCACCAGCTACGACTTGGGGAACAATGAGCAGTTCTTC
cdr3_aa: CATSYDLGNNEQFF

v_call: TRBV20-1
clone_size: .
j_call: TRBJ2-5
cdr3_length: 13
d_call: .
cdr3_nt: TGCAGTGCTGCCTCCCCGGGGGTGGAGACCCAGTACTTC
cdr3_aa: CSAASPGVETQYF

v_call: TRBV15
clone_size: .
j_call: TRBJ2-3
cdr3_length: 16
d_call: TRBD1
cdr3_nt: TGTGCCACCAGCAGATCTACCGCGGACAGGGTTGATACGCAGTATTTT
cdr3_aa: CATSRSTADRVDTQYF